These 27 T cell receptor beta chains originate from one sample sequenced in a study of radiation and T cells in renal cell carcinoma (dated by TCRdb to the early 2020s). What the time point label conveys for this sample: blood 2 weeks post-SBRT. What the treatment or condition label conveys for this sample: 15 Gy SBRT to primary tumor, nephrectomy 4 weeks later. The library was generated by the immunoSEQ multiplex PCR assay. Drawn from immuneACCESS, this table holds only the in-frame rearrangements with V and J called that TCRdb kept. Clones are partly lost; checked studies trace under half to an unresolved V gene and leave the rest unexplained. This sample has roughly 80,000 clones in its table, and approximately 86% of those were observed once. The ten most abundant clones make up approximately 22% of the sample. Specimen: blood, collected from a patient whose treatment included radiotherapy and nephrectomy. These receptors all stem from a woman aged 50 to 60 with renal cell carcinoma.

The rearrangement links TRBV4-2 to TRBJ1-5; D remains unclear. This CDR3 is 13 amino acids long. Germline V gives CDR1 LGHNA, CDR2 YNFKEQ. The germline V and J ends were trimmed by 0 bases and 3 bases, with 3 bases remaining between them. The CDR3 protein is CASSQDANQPQHF. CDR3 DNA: TGTGCCAGCAGCCAAGACGCCAATCAGCCCCAGCATTTT.

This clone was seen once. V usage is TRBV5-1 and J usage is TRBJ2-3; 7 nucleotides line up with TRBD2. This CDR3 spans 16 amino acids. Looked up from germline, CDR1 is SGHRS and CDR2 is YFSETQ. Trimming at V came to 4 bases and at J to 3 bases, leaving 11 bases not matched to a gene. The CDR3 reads CASSPGLERLTDTQYF. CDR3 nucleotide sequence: TGCGCCAGCAGCCCAGGACTAGAGAGATTGACAGATACGCAGTATTTT. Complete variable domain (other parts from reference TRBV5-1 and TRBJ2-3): KAGVTQTPRYLIKTRGQQVTLSCSPISGHRSVSWYQQTPGQGLQFLFEYFSETQRNKGNFPGRFSGRQFSNSRSEMNVSTLELGDSALYLCASSPGLERLTDTQYFGPGTRLTVL.

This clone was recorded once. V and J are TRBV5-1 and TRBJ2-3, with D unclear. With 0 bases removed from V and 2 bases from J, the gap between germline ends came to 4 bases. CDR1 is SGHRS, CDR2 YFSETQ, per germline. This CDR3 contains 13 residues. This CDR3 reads CASSLDSTDTQYF. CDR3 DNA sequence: TGCGCCAGCAGCTTGGACTCCACAGATACGCAGTATTTT.

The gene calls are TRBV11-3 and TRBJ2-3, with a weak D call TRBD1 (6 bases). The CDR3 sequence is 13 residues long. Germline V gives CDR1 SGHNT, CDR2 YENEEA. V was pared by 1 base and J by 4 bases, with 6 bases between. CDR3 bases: TGTGCCAGCAGCTTAGGGGGGCCAGATACGCAGTATTTT. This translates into CASSLGGPDTQYF.

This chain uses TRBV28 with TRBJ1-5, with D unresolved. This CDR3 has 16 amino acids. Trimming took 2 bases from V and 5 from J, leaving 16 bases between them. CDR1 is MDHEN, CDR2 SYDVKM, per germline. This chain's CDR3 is CASSLNPSRRDQPQHF. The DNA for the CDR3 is TGTGCCAGCAGTTTAAATCCGAGTCGGCGGGATCAGCCCCAGCATTTT.

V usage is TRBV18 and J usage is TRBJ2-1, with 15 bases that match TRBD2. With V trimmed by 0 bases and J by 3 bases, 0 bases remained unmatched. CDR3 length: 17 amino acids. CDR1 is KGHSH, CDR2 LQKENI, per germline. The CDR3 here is CASSPPGLAGGYNEQFF. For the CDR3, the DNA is TGTGCCAGCTCACCACCGGGACTAGCGGGAGGCTACAATGAGCAGTTCTTC. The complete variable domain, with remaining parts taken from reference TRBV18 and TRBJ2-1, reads NAGVMQNPRHLVRRRGQEARLRCSPMKGHSHVYWYRQLPEEGLKFMVYLQKENIIDESGMPKERFSAEFPKEGPSILRIQQVVRGDSAAYFCASSPPGLAGGYNEQFFGPGTRLTVL.

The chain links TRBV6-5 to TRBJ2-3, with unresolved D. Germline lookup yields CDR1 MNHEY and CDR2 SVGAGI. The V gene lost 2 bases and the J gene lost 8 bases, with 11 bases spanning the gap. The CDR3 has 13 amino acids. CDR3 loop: CASSYAASSTQYF. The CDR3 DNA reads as TGTGCCAGCAGTTACGCAGCGTCGAGTACGCAGTATTTT.

The CDR3 loop reads CASSGQGFTGELFF. Here the CDR3 DNA reads TGTGCCAGTTCGGGACAGGGTTTCACCGGGGAGCTGTTTTTT. The chain has TRBV19 and TRBJ2-2; 9 bases fit TRBD1. The V segment lost 8 bases and the J segment 4 bases; nucleotides outside the gene matches: 5. Germline CDR1 reads LNHDA; CDR2 reads SQIVND (reference sequence). The CDR3 consists of 14 residues.

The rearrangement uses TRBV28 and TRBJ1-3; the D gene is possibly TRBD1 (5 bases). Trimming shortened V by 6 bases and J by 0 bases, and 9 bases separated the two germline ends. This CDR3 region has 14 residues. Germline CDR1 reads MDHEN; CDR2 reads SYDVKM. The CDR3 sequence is CASRTGLSGNTIYF. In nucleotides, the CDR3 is TGTGCCAGCAGAACAGGCCTCTCTGGAAACACCATATATTTT.

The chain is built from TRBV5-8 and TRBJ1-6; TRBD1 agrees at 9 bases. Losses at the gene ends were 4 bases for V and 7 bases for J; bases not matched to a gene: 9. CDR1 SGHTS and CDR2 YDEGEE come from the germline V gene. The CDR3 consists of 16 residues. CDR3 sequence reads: CASSQTGTGMNSPLHF. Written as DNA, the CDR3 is TGTGCCAGCAGCCAGACCGGGACAGGGATGAATTCACCCCTCCACTTT.

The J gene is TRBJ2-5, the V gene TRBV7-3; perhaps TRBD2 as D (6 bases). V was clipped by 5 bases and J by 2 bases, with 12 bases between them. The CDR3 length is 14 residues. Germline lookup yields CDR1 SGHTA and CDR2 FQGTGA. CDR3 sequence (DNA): TGTGCCAGCAGCGCAACCGGGAGACAAGAGACCCAGTACTTC. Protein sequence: CASSATGRQETQYF.

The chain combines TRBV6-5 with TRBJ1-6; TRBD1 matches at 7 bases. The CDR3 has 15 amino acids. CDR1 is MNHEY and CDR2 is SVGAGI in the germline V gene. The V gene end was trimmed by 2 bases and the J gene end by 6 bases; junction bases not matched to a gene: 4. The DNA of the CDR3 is TGTGCCAGCAGTTACCAACAGGGGCTTAATTCACCCCTCCACTTT. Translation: CASSYQQGLNSPLHF.

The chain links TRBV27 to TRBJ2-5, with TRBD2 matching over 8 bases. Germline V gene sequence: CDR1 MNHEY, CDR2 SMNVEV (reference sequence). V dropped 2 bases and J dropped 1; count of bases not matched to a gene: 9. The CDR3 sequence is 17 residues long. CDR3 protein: CASSLTASGPFQETQYF. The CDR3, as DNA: TGTGCCAGCAGTTTAACGGCTAGCGGGCCTTTCCAAGAGACCCAGTACTTC.

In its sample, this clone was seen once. CDR3 region: CASSQWNGHYGYTF. Written as DNA, the CDR3 is TGCGCCAGCAGCCAATGGAACGGTCACTATGGCTACACCTTC. The V gene is TRBV4-3, the J gene TRBJ1-2; D is uncertain. From germline, CDR1 is LGHNA and CDR2 YSLEER. The CDR3 is made up of 14 amino acids. The V and J ends lost 2 bases and 3 bases respectively, with 10 bases between them.

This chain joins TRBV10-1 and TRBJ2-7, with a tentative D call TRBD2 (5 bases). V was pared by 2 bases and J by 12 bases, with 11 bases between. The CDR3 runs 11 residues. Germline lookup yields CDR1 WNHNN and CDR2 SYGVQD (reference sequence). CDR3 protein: CASSEEGALYF. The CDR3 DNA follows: TGCGCCAGCAGTGAGGAGGGCGCTCTGTACTTC.

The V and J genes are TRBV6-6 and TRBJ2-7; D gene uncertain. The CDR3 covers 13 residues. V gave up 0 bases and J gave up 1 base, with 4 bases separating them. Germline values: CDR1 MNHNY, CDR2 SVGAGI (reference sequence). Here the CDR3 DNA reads TGTGCCAGCAGTTACTCGACTTCCTACGAGCAGTACTTC. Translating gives CASSYSTSYEQYF.

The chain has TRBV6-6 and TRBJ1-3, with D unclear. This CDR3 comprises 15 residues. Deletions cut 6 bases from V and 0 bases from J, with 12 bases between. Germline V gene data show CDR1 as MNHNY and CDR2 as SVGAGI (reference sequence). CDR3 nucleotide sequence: TGTGCCAGCAGCCGGCTCCTGAACTCTGGAAACACCATATATTTT. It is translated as CASSRLLNSGNTIYF.

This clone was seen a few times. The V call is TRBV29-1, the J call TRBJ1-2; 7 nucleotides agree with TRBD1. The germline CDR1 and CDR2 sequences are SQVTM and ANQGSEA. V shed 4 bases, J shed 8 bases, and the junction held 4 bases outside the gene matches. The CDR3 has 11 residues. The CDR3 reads CSVGQGEGYTF. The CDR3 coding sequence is TGCAGCGTTGGCCAGGGGGAGGGCTACACCTTC.

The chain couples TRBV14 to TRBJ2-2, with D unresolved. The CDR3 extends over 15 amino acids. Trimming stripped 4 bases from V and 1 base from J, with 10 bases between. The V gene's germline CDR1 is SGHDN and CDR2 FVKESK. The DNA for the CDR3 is TGTGCCAGCAGCCCGGTGGCAGGGAACACCGGGGAGCTGTTTTTT. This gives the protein CASSPVAGNTGELFF. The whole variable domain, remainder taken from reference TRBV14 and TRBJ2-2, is EAGVTQFPSHSVIEKGQTVTLRCDPISGHDNLYWYRRVMGKEIKFLLHFVKESKQDESGMPNNRFLAERTGGTYSTLKVQPAELEDSGVYFCASSPVAGNTGELFFGEGSRLTVL.

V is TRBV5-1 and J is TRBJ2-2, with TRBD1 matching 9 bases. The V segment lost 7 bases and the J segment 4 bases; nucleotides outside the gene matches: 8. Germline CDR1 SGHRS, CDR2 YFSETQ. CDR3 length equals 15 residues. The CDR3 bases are TGCGCCAGCGTTAGGGACAGGGAATCCACCGGGGAGCTGTTTTTT. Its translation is CASVRDRESTGELFF.

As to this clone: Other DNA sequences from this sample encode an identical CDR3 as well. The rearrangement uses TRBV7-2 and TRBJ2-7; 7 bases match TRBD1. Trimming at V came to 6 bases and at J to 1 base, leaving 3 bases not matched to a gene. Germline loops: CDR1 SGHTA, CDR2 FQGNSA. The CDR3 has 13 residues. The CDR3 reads CASSRDSSYEQYF. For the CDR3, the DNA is TGTGCCAGCAGTAGGGACAGTTCCTACGAGCAGTACTTC.

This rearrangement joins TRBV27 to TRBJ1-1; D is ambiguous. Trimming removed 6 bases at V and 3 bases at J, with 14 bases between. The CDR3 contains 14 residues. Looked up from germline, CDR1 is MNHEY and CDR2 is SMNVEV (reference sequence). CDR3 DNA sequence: TGTGCCAGCAGGGTAGACTGGAGGGACACTGAAGCTTTCTTT. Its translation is CASRVDWRDTEAFF.

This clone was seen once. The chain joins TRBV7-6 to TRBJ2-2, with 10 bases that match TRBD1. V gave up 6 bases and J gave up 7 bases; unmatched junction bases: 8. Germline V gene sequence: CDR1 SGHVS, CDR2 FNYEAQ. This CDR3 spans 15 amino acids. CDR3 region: CASSRDRGTNGELFF. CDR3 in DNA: TGTGCCAGCAGTAGGGACAGGGGAACGAACGGGGAGCTGTTTTTT.

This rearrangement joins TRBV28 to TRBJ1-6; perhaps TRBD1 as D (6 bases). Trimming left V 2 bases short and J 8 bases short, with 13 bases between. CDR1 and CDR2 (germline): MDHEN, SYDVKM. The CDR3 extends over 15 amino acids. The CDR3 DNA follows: TGTGCCAGCAGTTTAGGACAGACGGGGGATTCACCCCTCCACTTT. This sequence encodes CASSLGQTGDSPLHF. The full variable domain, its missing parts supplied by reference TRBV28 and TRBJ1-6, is DVKVTQSSRYLVKRTGEKVFLECVQDMDHENMFWYRQDPGLGLRLIYFSYDVKMKEKGDIPEGYSVSREKKERFSLILESASTNQTSMYLCASSLGQTGDSPLHFGNGTRLTVT.

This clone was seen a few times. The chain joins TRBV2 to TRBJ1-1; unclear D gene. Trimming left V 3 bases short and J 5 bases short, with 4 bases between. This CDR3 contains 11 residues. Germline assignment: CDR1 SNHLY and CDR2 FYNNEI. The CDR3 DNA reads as TGTGCCAGCAGTGATGGGACTGAAGCTTTCTTT. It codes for CASSDGTEAFF.

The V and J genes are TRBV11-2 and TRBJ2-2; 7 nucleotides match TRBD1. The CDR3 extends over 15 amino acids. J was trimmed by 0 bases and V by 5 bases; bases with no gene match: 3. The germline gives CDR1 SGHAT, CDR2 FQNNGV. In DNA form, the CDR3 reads TGTGCCAGCAGCCGCAGGGGGACGAACACCGGGGAGCTGTTTTTT. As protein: CASSRRGTNTGELFF.

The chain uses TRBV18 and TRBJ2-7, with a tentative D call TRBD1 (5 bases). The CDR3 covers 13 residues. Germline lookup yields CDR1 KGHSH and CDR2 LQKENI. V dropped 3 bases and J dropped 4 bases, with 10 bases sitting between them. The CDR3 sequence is CASSPRGAYEQYF. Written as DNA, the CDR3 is TGTGCCAGCTCACCCCGTGGGGCTTACGAGCAGTACTTC.